The sequence of this T cell receptor (beta chain) was determined in a study of T cells expressing NK-cell markers. Study results and limitations: Certain NKG2C+ T cell clones were expanded, and their HCMV specificity remained unclear.

The authors generated TCR beta cDNA through 5'RACE template switching with UMIs. TCRdb re-called the 5' RACE reads and gives one entry per CDR3 protein, without DNA. The sample holds roughly 170,000 distinct CDR3 sequences. As concerns this clonotype: Its antigen is undetermined.

The CDR3 length is 14 residues. CDR1 LGHDT and CDR2 YNNKEL come from the germline V gene (reference sequence). The sequence was obtained from a woman between 18 and 70 years old in good health. The sequencing sample was made of blood T cells: a sorted CD56 or NKG2C T cell subset, CD4+ or CD8+ T cells, or bulk PBMC T cells (not recorded which). V usage is TRBV3-1 and J usage is TRBJ2-2. The chain's CDR3 is CASSPRPSTGELFF.